This T cell receptor (beta chain) was sequenced during a study of graft-versus-host responses after intestinal transplantation. The overall study: Multivisceral, liver-intestinal, or isolated intestinal grafts went to recipients. Recipients across the board were started on anti-thymocyte globulin induction, then kept on tacrolimus and steroids for two to three years.

Clones were read by immunoSEQ multiplex PCR, and TCRdb kept only the in-frame ones, dropping some. The sample lists 95,000 to 130,000 clones; 90% were seen once. Per the germline V gene, CDR1 is SGDLS and CDR2 is YYNGEE. The CDR3 consists of 13 residues. The ends were cut back, 2 bases at V and 8 bases at J, with 13 bases in the middle. Points on this clone: Its antigen is still unknown.

Overall study findings and caveats: Declines in HvG clones occurring early post-transplant were associated with peak circulating GvH clone levels. Individuals who had graft-donor T cell macrochimerism had allografts that showed high graft-versus-host to host-versus-graft clonal ratios.

The input for sequencing was unstimulated CD4+ T cells sorted from spleen or lymph node cells, taken before intestinal transplant. The gene calls are TRBV9 and TRBJ1-1; D remains unclear. The clonotype was recovered from a human donor who received an intestinal transplant. Here the CDR3 DNA reads TGTGCCAGCAGCGTTGCTACTAAGTCCGAAGCTTTCTTT. Protein sequence: CASSVATKSEAFF.